A selection of T cell receptor beta chains follows, all from one sample in a study of blood T cell repertoires in COVID-19. Profiling relied on immunoSEQ multiplex PCR, and the TCRdb table lists in-frame clones only, not all of them. The data contain 330,000 or so clones, 87% of them singletons. Sequenced input: PBMCs or T cells enriched from blood (not recorded which). The origin of the receptors is a woman in her twenties or thirties who had recovered from COVID-19. CDR3s include the opening cysteine and the closing phenylalanine or tryptophan. The D gene is left open where the match is weak. Where a row states a size, it is once, few, many or the class of an expanded clone; other rows omit it.

cdr3_length,d_call,j_call,v_call,clone_size,cdr3_aa,cdr3_nt
16,TRBD1,TRBJ1-5,TRBV28,.,CASSTSGTGHNQPQHF,TGTGCCAGCAGTACCTCCGGGACAGGGCACAATCAGCCCCAGCATTTT
14,.,TRBJ1-6,TRBV13,once,CASSLTGNNSPLHF,TGTGCCAGCAGCCTCACGGGAAATAATTCACCCCTCCACTTT
11,.,TRBJ2-7,TRBV29-1,.,CSAGRGSEQYF,TGCAGCGCTGGACGGGGGAGTGAGCAGTACTTC
13,.,TRBJ1-2,TRBV9,.,CASNGLVPYGYTF,TGTGCCAGCAACGGACTAGTCCCCTATGGCTACACCTTC
15,TRBD1,TRBJ1-2,TRBV28,.,CASSLRPGGINGYTF,TGTGCCAGCAGTTTACGTCCAGGGGGAATAAATGGCTACACCTTC
14,.,TRBJ2-1,TRBV29-1,.,CSVDRGFSYNEQFF,TGCAGCGTTGATAGGGGGTTCTCCTACAATGAGCAGTTCTTC
14,TRBD1,TRBJ1-4,TRBV19,once,CASRRGQVAEKLFF,TGTGCCAGTAGGAGGGGACAGGTAGCAGAAAAACTGTTTTTT
11,.,TRBJ1-2,TRBV19,.,CASSFRYGYTF,TGTGCCAGTAGTTTTCGTTATGGCTACACCTTC
17,TRBD2,TRBJ2-1,TRBV5-1,once,CASSSRSMGREYNEQFF,TGCGCCAGCAGCTCACGGTCGATGGGGCGGGAGTACAATGAGCAGTTCTTC
16,.,TRBJ2-2,TRBV3-1/TRBV3-2,.,CASSQSNTGFTGELFF,TGTGCCAGCAGCCAATCCAATACAGGGTTCACCGGGGAGCTGTTTTTT
14,.,TRBJ1-2,TRBV4-1,.,CASTRQASGYGYTF,TGCGCCAGCACGCGACAGGCCAGTGGGTATGGCTACACCTTC
15,.,TRBJ2-5,TRBV4-2,once,CASSQDWRVQETQYF,TGTGCCAGCAGCCAAGATTGGCGGGTCCAAGAGACCCAGTACTTC
11,TRBD2,TRBJ2-3,TRBV20-1,.,CRAGPTDTQYF,TGCAGAGCGGGACCCACAGATACGCAGTATTTT
16,.,TRBJ1-2,TRBV4-1,.,CASSQAWTDPAMGYTF,TGCGCCAGCAGCCAAGCGTGGACAGATCCCGCCATGGGCTACACCTTC
12,.,TRBJ1-1,TRBV12-5,.,CASGLVYMEAFF,TGTGCTAGTGGTTTGGTATATATGGAAGCTTTCTTT
15,TRBD1,TRBJ2-5,TRBV5-1,.,CASDQGDRGGETQYF,TGCGCCAGCGACCAGGGGGACAGGGGTGGAGAGACCCAGTACTTC
16,TRBD1,TRBJ1-4,TRBV28,.,CASSTQGGLTNEKLFF,TGTGCCAGCAGTACTCAGGGGGGCCTGACTAATGAAAAACTGTTTTTT
16,.,TRBJ2-1,TRBV15,.,CATSRDSGHSGDEQFF,TGTGCCACCAGCAGAGATTCGGGACACTCAGGAGATGAGCAGTTCTTC
16,TRBD1,TRBJ1-6,TRBV6-5,.,CASSFSGTAINSPLHF,TGTGCCAGCAGTTTCTCCGGGACAGCAATTAATTCACCCCTCCACTTT
15,.,TRBJ1-1,TRBV6-5,.,CASRPLHGGSAEAFF,TGTGCCAGCAGGCCCCTCCACGGGGGTAGCGCTGAAGCTTTCTTT
12,.,TRBJ1-3,TRBV12-3/TRBV12-4,.,CASRGPRNTIYF,TGTGCCAGCAGGGGGCCGAGGAACACCATATATTTT
14,.,TRBJ1-1,TRBV19,few,CASIRGSMNTEAFF,TGTGCCAGTATAAGGGGTTCTATGAACACTGAAGCTTTCTTT
14,TRBD1,TRBJ1-6,TRBV6-4,.,CASSERTGNSPLHF,TGTGCCAGCAGTGAAAGGACAGGGAATTCACCCCTCCACTTT
16,.,TRBJ1-5,TRBV18,once,CASSNYGGFSNQPQHF,TGTGCCAGCTCAAATTATGGCGGTTTTAGCAATCAGCCCCAGCATTTT
19,TRBD1,TRBJ2-3,TRBV5-1,.,CASSLAGDGLTGGTDTQYF,TGCGCCAGCAGCTTGGCCGGTGATGGCCTGACAGGGGGCACAGATACGCAGTATTTT
18,.,TRBJ1-3,TRBV3-1/TRBV3-2,.,CASSQGFRNPSSGNTIYF,TGTGCCAGCAGCCAAGGATTCCGAAACCCTAGCTCTGGAAACACCATATATTTT
14,.,TRBJ1-2,TRBV6-5,.,CASAPREGVKSYTF,TGTGCCAGCGCCCCCAGGGAGGGGGTAAAGAGCTACACCTTC
14,.,TRBJ1-1,TRBV28,few,CASTEARGGTEAFF,TGTGCCAGCACGGAGGCCCGGGGTGGCACTGAAGCTTTCTTT
15,.,TRBJ2-1,TRBV6-4,.,CASTVGGHSYNEQFF,TGTGCCAGCACTGTAGGGGGTCACTCCTACAATGAGCAGTTCTTC
15,TRBD2,TRBJ2-1,TRBV7-6,.,CASSLDSGGANEQFF,TGTGCCAGCAGCTTAGACTCGGGAGGGGCCAATGAGCAGTTCTTC
16,TRBD1,TRBJ2-7,TRBV18,.,CASSLDHGTGFFEQYF,TGTGCCAGCTCACTAGACCACGGGACAGGGTTCTTCGAGCAGTACTTC
13,.,TRBJ2-2,TRBV7-8,.,CASSLAGRGELFF,TGTGCCAGCAGCTTAGCTGGGCGCGGGGAGCTGTTTTTT
12,TRBD1,TRBJ1-1,TRBV7-9,.,CASSTQRRGQVF,TGTGCCAGCAGCACACAGAGGAGGGGGCAGGTGTTT
14,TRBD2,TRBJ2-7,TRBV5-1,.,CASSLLAGEHEQYF,TGCGCCAGCAGCTTGCTAGCGGGAGAGCACGAGCAGTACTTC
16,.,TRBJ1-5,TRBV5-5,.,CASSLVPGSSNQPQHF,TGTGCCAGCAGCTTGGTACCGGGTTCTAGCAATCAGCCCCAGCATTTT
13,TRBD1,TRBJ1-2,TRBV12-3/TRBV12-4,.,CASSSGQAGGYTF,TGTGCCAGCAGCTCGGGACAGGCAGGTGGCTACACCTTC
15,.,TRBJ1-5,TRBV19,.,CASSIDLEAMEGGHF,TGTGCCAGTAGTATAGATCTCGAGGCGATGGAGGGCGGGCATTTT
14,.,TRBJ2-3,TRBV19,.,CATVGSGNTDTQYF,TGTGCCACCGTGGGTAGCGGTAACACAGATACGCAGTATTTT
15,.,TRBJ2-1,TRBV19,few,CASSIGESRYNEQFF,TGTGCCAGTAGTATTGGAGAGTCTCGGTACAATGAGCAGTTCTTC
15,TRBD2,TRBJ2-1,TRBV18,.,CASSPVLAGYNEQFF,TGTGCCAGCTCACCAGTACTAGCGGGTTACAATGAGCAGTTCTTC
13,.,TRBJ1-2,TRBV18,.,CASSPGDNYGYTF,TGTGCCAGCTCACCCGGAGACAACTATGGCTACACCTTC
12,.,TRBJ2-5,TRBV10-2,.,CASSPGKETQYF,TGCGCCAGCAGCCCGGGGAAAGAGACCCAGTACTTC
15,.,TRBJ1-6,TRBV6-5,.,CAPRGIHLNNSPLHF,TGTGCCCCGCGGGGCATTCACCTGAATAATTCACCCCTCCACTTT
14,.,TRBJ2-7,TRBV5-8,.,CASSPGTRNYEQYF,TGTGCCAGCAGCCCGGGGACACGAAACTACGAGCAGTACTTC
13,.,TRBJ1-6,TRBV7-2,.,CASSQGDFSPLHF,TGTGCCAGCAGCCAGGGTGACTTTTCACCCCTCCACTTT
12,.,TRBJ1-2,TRBV29-1,.,CSVIQDDYGYTF,TGCAGCGTTATACAGGACGACTATGGCTACACCTTC
14,TRBD1,TRBJ1-1,TRBV6-5,once,CASSPEDRYNEAFF,TGTGCCAGCAGCCCAGAGGACAGGTACAATGAAGCTTTCTTT
14,.,TRBJ2-1,TRBV28,.,CASSEWRYYNEQFF,TGTGCCAGCAGTGAATGGCGGTATTACAATGAGCAGTTCTTC
15,TRBD1,TRBJ1-1,TRBV7-9,.,CASSSRDRGNTEAFF,TGTGCCAGCAGCTCTCGGGACAGGGGGAACACTGAAGCTTTCTTT
20,.,TRBJ2-1,TRBV1,.,CTSSLRGPTSGGPGYNEQFF,TGCACCAGCAGCCTGCGGGGGCCGACTAGCGGGGGGCCTGGCTACAATGAGCAGTTCTTC
13,TRBD2,TRBJ2-1,TRBV11-2,.,CASSFVAGAGQFF,TGTGCCAGCAGCTTCGTGGCGGGAGCCGGGCAGTTCTTC